What follows are 25 T cell receptor beta chains derived from one specimen sequenced in a study of blood T cells in healthy people across ages. PCR was performed a second time for about 6 to 12 cycles using a sample-barcoded 5' primer and a J-beta primer mix. TCRdb reprocessed the 5' RACE reads via MiXCR and lists one record per CDR3 protein. Here the sample spans hundreds of thousands of distinct CDR3 sequences, roughly 21% being singletons. The sample was blood. These receptor sequences come from a man between 65 and 85 years old in good health.

This clonotype was seen more than once but under ten times. This rearrangement joins TRBV7-2 to TRBJ2-3; possible D gene TRBD2, 7 bases. The CDR3 is made up of 15 amino acids. V was cut by 5 bases and J by 6 bases, with 18 bases left in between. CDR1 SGHTA and CDR2 FQGNSA come from the germline V gene. The CDR3 coding sequence is TGTGCCAGCAGCAAACTAGCGCAGGGGCCCGATACGCAGTATTTT. Its translation is CASSKLAQGPDTQYF. Using reference TRBV7-2 and TRBJ2-3 for the parts outside the CDR3, the full variable domain is GAGVSQSPSNKVTEKGKDVELRCDPISGHTALYWYRQSLGQGLEFLIYFQGNSAPDKSGLPSDRFSAERTGGSVSTLTIQRTQQEDSAVYLCASSKLAQGPDTQYFGPGTRLTVL.

This clonotype was found a few times. The chain uses TRBV7-2 and TRBJ2-7, with D possibly TRBD2 on 5 matching bases. CDR1 is SGHTA and CDR2 is FQGNSA in the germline V gene. Trimming took 5 bases from V and 2 from J, leaving 19 bases between them. CDR3 length: 16 amino acids. The CDR3 DNA sequence: TGTGCCAGCAGCCCCTGGCCCAGCGGACGTGCCTACGAGCAGTACTTC. The encoded protein is CASSPWPSGRAYEQYF.

The table lists this clonotype with many counts. The rearrangement links TRBV12-3 or TRBV12-4 to TRBJ2-7; no clear D. The CDR3 is 14 residues long. V dropped 5 bases and J dropped 2 bases, with 13 bases sitting between them. CDR3 in amino acids: CASSPGAGPYEQYF. For the CDR3, the DNA is TGTGCCAGCAGTCCCGGAGCTGGGCCCTACGAGCAGTACTTC.

The chain combines TRBV28 with TRBJ2-5; either TRBD1 or TRBD2 may supply D (5 bases each). The germline V and J ends were trimmed by 1 base and 3 bases, with 9 bases remaining between them. CDR1 is MDHEN, CDR2 SYDVKM, per germline. The CDR3 has 14 residues. In nucleotides, the CDR3 is TGTGCCAGCAGTTTATTAGGGACCGAAGAGACCCAGTACTTC. It specifies CASSLLGTEETQYF.

This clonotype turned up a few times. The chain carries TRBV20-1 and TRBJ1-5, with D uncertain. Trimming left V 2 bases short and J 2 bases short, with 10 bases between. The CDR3 is 14 amino acids. CDR1 and CDR2 (germline): DFQATT, SNEGSKA (reference sequence). The CDR3 DNA sequence: TGCAGTGCTAGATACGGGGTCGGCAATCAGCCCCAGCATTTT. It is translated as CSARYGVGNQPQHF.

In this sample, this clonotype turned up a few times. The chain couples TRBV18 to TRBJ2-5; D not resolved. CDR1 is KGHSH and CDR2 is LQKENI in the germline V gene. V lost 2 bases and J lost 1, with 8 bases in between. The length of the CDR3 is 14 residues. The CDR3 DNA follows: TGTGCCAGCTCACCAACCTCACCCCAAGAGACCCAGTACTTC. Translation: CASSPTSPQETQYF.

This clonotype was picked up a small number of times. This rearrangement joins TRBV5-5 to TRBJ1-2; D might be TRBD1 (6 bases). CDR1 and CDR2 (germline): SGHKS, YYEKEE (reference sequence). Trimming left V 4 bases short and J 3 bases short, with 16 bases between. The CDR3 consists of 15 residues. DNA for the CDR3: TGTGCCAGCAGCCGTGACCCAGGACAGCACTATGGCTACACCTTC. Amino acid sequence: CASSRDPGQHYGYTF.

The V and J genes are TRBV25-1 and TRBJ2-1; D tentatively reads TRBD1 or TRBD2 (5 bases each). Trimming stripped 5 bases from V and 8 bases from J, with 19 bases between. Germline assignment: CDR1 MGHDK and CDR2 SYGVNS. The CDR3 sequence is 15 residues long. CDR3 sequence (DNA): TGTGCCAGCAGTCGAAAATTGGGTAGAGGGGATGAGCAGTTCTTC. This sequence encodes CASSRKLGRGDEQFF.

The rearrangement uses TRBV27 and TRBJ2-3, with D tentatively TRBD1 or TRBD2 (5 bases each). The CDR3 loop spans 16 amino acids. Trimming took off 3 bases at V and 0 bases at J, with 13 bases between the two ends. CDR1 and CDR2 (germline): MNHEY, SMNVEV (reference sequence). Written as DNA, the CDR3 is TGTGCCAGCAGTTTCTACGGGACGTATAGCACAGATACGCAGTATTTT. Translating gives CASSFYGTYSTDTQYF.

About this clonotype itself: A read error may explain this, as a much larger clone is one base away. The rearrangement joins TRBV7-2 to TRBJ2-5; maybe TRBD1 (6 bases). Germline loops: CDR1 SGHTA, CDR2 FQGNSA. The CDR3 spans 13 residues. The CDR3 reads CANSRDIVETQYF. The DNA of the CDR3 is TGTGCCAACAGCCGGGACATAGTCGAGACCCAGTACTTC.

The chain uses TRBV7-8 and TRBJ2-5, with D perhaps TRBD2 (6 bases). Between the trimmed V and J ends, which lost 5 bases and 5 bases, there was a span of 12 bases. The CDR3 contains 13 residues. Germline assignment: CDR1 SGHVS and CDR2 FQNEAQ. The CDR3 DNA reads as TGTGCCAGCAGCGGCCGGGACTTTGAGACCCAGTACTTC. Its translation: CASSGRDFETQYF.

The chain couples TRBV13 to TRBJ2-3; 8 nucleotides match TRBD2. This CDR3 has 18 residues. V shed 5 bases and J 1 base; nucleotides not matched to a gene: 14. From germline, CDR1 is PRHDT and CDR2 FYEKMQ (reference sequence). CDR3 DNA sequence: TGTGCCAGCAGCCCCAGCGGGAGAGGATTTCGAGGCACAGATACGCAGTATTTT. Translating it yields CASSPSGRGFRGTDTQYF.

The chain has TRBV20-1 and TRBJ2-7; 9 bases are shared with TRBD1. The better agreement between TRBJ2-1 and the DNA end casts doubt on the J call. Germline loops: CDR1 DFQATT, CDR2 SNEGSKA (reference sequence). This CDR3 has 15 residues. The CDR3 DNA follows: TGCAGTGCTATGTCCCCCGGGACAGGGATGAATGAGCAGTTCTTC. The encoded protein is CSAMSPGTGMNEQFF.

V and J are TRBV3-1 and TRBJ2-2; 8 positions match TRBD2. The junction had 9 bases not matched to a gene; V was cut back by 7 bases and J by 2 bases. There are 16 residues in the CDR3. Germline CDR1 LGHDT, CDR2 YNNKEL (reference sequence). CDR3 nucleotides: TGTGCCAGCACTCTTAGGACTAGCCGCAACACCGGGGAGCTGTTTTTT. It translates to CASTLRTSRNTGELFF. Supplemented by reference TRBV3-1 and TRBJ2-2, the full variable domain reads DTAVSQTPKYLVTQMGNDKSIKCEQNLGHDTMYWYKQDSKKFLKIMFSYNNKELIINETVPNRFSPKSPDKAHLNLHINSLELGDSAVYFCASTLRTSRNTGELFFGEGSRLTVL.

This clonotype was observed a few times. A junction boundary mismatches the germline segment, possibly from a read error. The J gene is TRBJ1-2, the V gene TRBV18, with unresolved D. The CDR3 totals 13 residues. The germline V gene encodes CDR1 KGHSH and CDR2 LQKENI. The CDR3 coding sequence is TGTGCCTGCTCACCCGGAATCCCCTATGGCTACACCTTC. Translation gives CACSPGIPYGYTF.

The rearrangement links TRBV7-9 to TRBJ2-2; weak D call: TRBD2 (5 bases). The CDR3 has 12 amino acids. CDR1 and CDR2 (germline): SEHNR, FQNEAQ (reference sequence). The CDR3 DNA reads TGTTCTCATGGACTGAACACCGGGGAGCTGTTTTTT. This sequence encodes CSHGLNTGELFF.

The sample holds a few counts of this clonotype. This chain joins TRBV20-1 and TRBJ2-5, with TRBD2 matching over 14 bases. Matching the DNA end better, TRBJ2-1 makes the J call doubtful. Germline CDR1 and CDR2: DFQATT and SNEGSKA (reference sequence). The CDR3 contains 15 residues. The CDR3 here is CSASPRTSGGNEQFF. The CDR3 DNA follows: TGCAGTGCTAGCCCCCGGACTAGCGGGGGGAATGAGCAGTTCTTC.

The V gene is TRBV6-5, the J gene TRBJ2-5, with D hard to call. The germline V gene has CDR1 MNHEY and CDR2 SVGAGI. The CDR3 length is 12 residues. Trimming left V 4 bases short and J 5 bases short, with 8 bases between. The DNA of the CDR3 is TGTGCCAGCAGTTCCCCCGCGGAGACCCAGTACTTC. Translated: CASSSPAETQYF.

The chain joins TRBV7-9 to TRBJ1-4, with a possible D match to TRBD1 (5 bases). Germline values: CDR1 SEHNR, CDR2 FQNEAQ (reference sequence). Trimming shortened V by 1 base and J by 7 bases, and 10 bases separated the two germline ends. The CDR3 sequence is 14 residues long. CDR3 loop: CASSLDGGSEKLFF. The CDR3 DNA sequence: TGTGCCAGCAGCTTAGATGGGGGTAGTGAAAAACTGTTTTTT.

In this sample, this clonotype turned up many times. CDR3 sequence reads: CSVEGGDTF. The CDR3, as DNA: TGCAGCGTTGAAGGGGGTGACACCTTC. The rearrangement links TRBV29-1 to TRBJ1-2; the D is unclear. V shed 1 base and J shed 12 bases, with 6 bases lying between them. This CDR3 is built from 9 residues. The V gene's germline CDR1 is SQVTM and CDR2 ANQGSEA.

This clonotype was observed a few times. The chain recombines TRBV28 with TRBJ2-1; 7 positions agree with TRBD2. J gave up 5 bases and V 2 bases, and 6 bases lay outside the gene matches. This CDR3 has 15 residues. Germline CDR1 and CDR2: MDHEN and SYDVKM. CDR3 nucleotides: TGTGCCAGCAGTTTAAGGAGCCTAGCGGACAATGAGCAGTTCTTC. It encodes CASSLRSLADNEQFF. The full variable domain, completed using reference TRBV28 and TRBJ2-1, is DVKVTQSSRYLVKRTGEKVFLECVQDMDHENMFWYRQDPGLGLRLIYFSYDVKMKEKGDIPEGYSVSREKKERFSLILESASTNQTSMYLCASSLRSLADNEQFFGPGTRLTVL.

The rearrangement uses TRBV20-1 and TRBJ2-2, with 10 bases lining up with TRBD1. Trimming removed 6 bases from V and 4 bases from J; junction bases left unmatched: 8. This CDR3 comprises 15 residues. Germline V gene lookup returns CDR1 DFQATT and CDR2 SNEGSKA (reference sequence). The CDR3 DNA reads TGCAGTGCCGGGGACAGGGGAAGGTCCACCGGGGAGCTGTTTTTT. Its protein product is CSAGDRGRSTGELFF.

This clonotype was seen only a few times. The rearrangement links TRBV12-3 or TRBV12-4 to TRBJ2-5; D may be TRBD1 or TRBD2 (5 bases each). The J call may be mistaken, given a closer DNA end match to TRBJ2-1. The CDR3 consists of 14 residues. The CDR3 coding sequence is TGTGCCAGCAGTCTGAGGGACGGGGCAAGGGGGCAGTTCTTC. Residues: CASSLRDGARGQFF.

The chain carries TRBV24-1 and TRBJ2-1, with D possibly being TRBD2 (5 bases). Germline values: CDR1 KGHDR, CDR2 SFDVKD. This CDR3 region has 10 residues. The germline V and J ends were trimmed by 5 bases and 13 bases, with 8 bases remaining between them. The CDR3 DNA is TGTGCCACCAGTGGAACGGGACAGTTCTTC. This encodes CATSGTGQFF.

This clonotype was detected ten times or more. The J gene is TRBJ2-3, the V gene TRBV24-1, with 11 bases lining up with TRBD2. Trimming cost V 0 bases and J 5 bases; bases outside gene matches: 18. Germline V gene sequence: CDR1 KGHDR, CDR2 SFDVKD. The CDR3 covers 21 residues. The CDR3 DNA reads TGTGCCACCAGTGATTTGCAGATAGCGGGAGGGCCCTCTGGCGATGGAGATACGCAGTATTTT. Translation gives CATSDLQIAGGPSGDGDTQYF.